A single count supports the clone carrying this T cell receptor beta chain. Its antigen is currently unknown. This entry belongs to a study of T cells in Graves' hyperthyroidism and ophthalmopathy. Study-wide results and limits: Most thyroid clonotypes that were expanded above 0.001 also turned up in blood. Ophthalmopathy was told apart from stable hyperthyroidism by a 13 V-J model. Model predictions of ophthalmopathy came a median roughly 6.7 months before onset.

Germline V gene lookup returns CDR1 SGHAT and CDR2 FQNNGV. The CDR3 has 16 amino acids. With 1 base removed from V and 0 bases from J, the gap between germline ends came to 13 bases. TCR beta CDR3 regions were amplified from RNA transcripts. Researchers ran a first-round RT-PCR on the TCR CDR3 using the HTBI primer set. TCRdb re-derived calls from the multiplex PCR reads in MiXCR, one entry per CDR3 protein. The sample has about 260,000 distinct CDR3 sequences; approximately 26% are singletons. The rearrangement uses TRBV11-2 and TRBJ2-7; D not certain. Source material: blood. The origin of this receptor is a middle-aged man with Graves' hyperthyroidism that later progressed to Graves' ophthalmopathy. The DNA of the CDR3 is TGTGCCAGCAGCTTAGGCAGGTCCTTGAGCTCCTACGAGCAGTACTTC. This encodes CASSLGRSLSSYEQYF.